Listed here is a single T cell receptor beta chain. The sample is drawn from a study of blood T cell repertoires in COVID-19. Study details: Acute and convalescent COVID-19 specimens originated in the United States, Italy and Spain. T cells, B-cell-depleted T cells, or PBMCs supplied cDNA or gDNA.

Germline values: CDR1 LNHDA, CDR2 SQIVND (reference sequence). The length of the CDR3 is 17 residues. Trimming took 3 bases from V and 4 from J, leaving 21 bases between them. Original analysis: Amplifying reference gene primers gave estimates of nucleated cell counts. Profiling relied on immunoSEQ multiplex PCR, and the TCRdb table lists in-frame clones only, not all of them. V and J calls and clone size follow that table, whereas D and trimming were derived from the DNA. The table shows about 170,000 clones, with approximately 89% occurring only once. This TCR was recovered from a man between 65 and 85 years old with acute or convalescent COVID-19. This sequence joins TRBV19 and TRBJ1-1, with a tentative D call TRBD1 (5 bases). Sequenced sample: peripheral blood. CDR3 DNA: TGTGCCAGTAGTATGGGGGGTTTGGGACGGTGGGGCACTGAAGCTTTCTTT. Translation gives CASSMGGLGRWGTEAFF.